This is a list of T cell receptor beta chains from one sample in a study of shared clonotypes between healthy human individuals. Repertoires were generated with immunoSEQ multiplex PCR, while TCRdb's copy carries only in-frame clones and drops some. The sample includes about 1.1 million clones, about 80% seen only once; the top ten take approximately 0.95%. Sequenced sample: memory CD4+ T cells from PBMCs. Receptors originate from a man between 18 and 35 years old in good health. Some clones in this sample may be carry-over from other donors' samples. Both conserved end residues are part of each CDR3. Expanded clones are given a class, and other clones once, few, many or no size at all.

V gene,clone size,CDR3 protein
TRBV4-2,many,CASSPGTGWGNTIYF
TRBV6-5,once,CASSYSIDSTTQYF
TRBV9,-,CASSVGRFNEQFF
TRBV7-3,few,CASSFSMNTEAFF
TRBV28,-,CASRVTGTTYNSPLHF
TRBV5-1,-,CASSYSPGQGPEKLFF
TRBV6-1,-,CASSLQGYSNQPQHF
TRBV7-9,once,CASSLGLAGGSTGELFF
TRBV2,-,CASSEEGKLFF
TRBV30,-,CAWSSREDQPQHF
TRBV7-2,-,CASSLRVAGQETQYF
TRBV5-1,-,CASSPPSNEQFF
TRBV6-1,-,CASSRSPEGDQPQHF
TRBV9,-,CASSYSPRETQYF
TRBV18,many,CASSPWAGDGYTF
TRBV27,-,CASSLSTGGDTQYF
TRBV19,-,CASSASGTGYYEQYF
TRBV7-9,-,CASNAVPNTEAFF
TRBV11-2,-,CASSLWKGPSSGNTIYF
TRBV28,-,CASSPRTPGGNQPQHF
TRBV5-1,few,CASSEGGSSGVYEQYF
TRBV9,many,CASSAQGGGNQPQHF
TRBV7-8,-,CASSLSVLGTQYF
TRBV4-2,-,CASSQQQGIYEQYF
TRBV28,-,CASSTPAGGSTDTQYF
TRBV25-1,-,CASSSTSGRFEQYF
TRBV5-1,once,CASSHGTVNTDTQYF
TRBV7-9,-,CASSLRASGSGDTQYF